The present T cell receptor beta chain was sequenced within a study of PD-1 blockade in classical Hodgkin lymphoma. Study context: Treatment was intravenous nivolumab, 3 mg/kg every 2 weeks, until progression. Findings and limits, study-wide: Newly diagnosed patients were said to have less baseline TCR diversity than healthy donors did.

With regard to this clone: The antigen remains undetermined.

Assay: immunoSEQ multiplex PCR; the TCRdb copy retains only in-frame clones and omits some. The sample consists of 30,000 or so clones, more than 80% of them appearing once. Germline V lookup: CDR1 MNHEY, CDR2 SMNVEV (reference sequence). The V and J ends lost 6 bases and 0 bases, in that order; junction bases with no gene match: 13. The CDR3 loop spans 17 amino acids. After autologous stem cell transplantation all patients relapsed, and prior brentuximab vedotin exposure differed between cohorts. Researchers report purifying CD4+ T cells from thawed PBMCs by magnetic negative selection. The sequence was obtained from a human donor with classical Hodgkin lymphoma. The source material was CD4+ T cells from blood, sampled at baseline. The V and J genes are TRBV27 and TRBJ2-5; 7 bases align to TRBD2. The CDR3 sequence is CASSRNGAGAYQETQYF. CDR3 DNA: TGTGCCAGCAGCCGAAACGGGGCGGGAGCCTACCAAGAGACCCAGTACTTC.